This is a list of T cell receptor beta chains from one sample in a study of CD4+ T cells in melanoma. Sequencing used immunoSEQ multiplex PCR; TCRdb keeps in-frame clones, though not all of them. This sample yields approximately 15,000 clones, of which about 60% are seen a single time; 11% to 15% belongs to the top ten. Material: cells from a culture (not recorded whether cultured in vitro). The receptors come from a human donor with melanoma. CDR3s include the opening cysteine and the closing phenylalanine or tryptophan. A D gene is named only where the DNA matches it firmly. Clone size, where shown, is once, few, many, or a class for clones that have expanded.

d_gene: NA; abundance: few; j_gene: TRBJ2-4; v_gene: TRBV7-2; CDR3nt: TGTGCCAGCAAACAGGGAGGGTTGGACATTCAGTACTTC; CDR3aa: CASKQGGLDIQYF
d_gene: TRBD2; abundance: NA; j_gene: TRBJ2-2; v_gene: TRBV5-1; CDR3nt: TGCGCCAGCAGCTTACGGGGGACTAGCGGGGTTGCCGGGGAGCTGTTTTTT; CDR3aa: CASSLRGTSGVAGELFF
d_gene: NA; abundance: few; j_gene: TRBJ1-5; v_gene: TRBV4-2; CDR3nt: TGTGCCAGCAGCCAAGATCCGGGAGCGCCCCAGCATTTT; CDR3aa: CASSQDPGAPQHF
d_gene: NA; abundance: NA; j_gene: TRBJ1-2; v_gene: TRBV7-9; CDR3nt: TGTGCACAAAGGGGGGACCCCCCAAAGAATGGCTACACCTTC; CDR3aa: CAQRGDPPKNGYTF
d_gene: NA; abundance: NA; j_gene: TRBJ1-1; v_gene: TRBV7-9; CDR3nt: TGTGCATCCTCCTTAACGGGGAAGGGTACTGAAGCTTTCTTT; CDR3aa: CASSLTGKGTEAFF
d_gene: TRBD1; abundance: few; j_gene: TRBJ1-1; v_gene: TRBV7-2; CDR3nt: TGTGCCAGCAGCTTATCCGGGACAGGGGGCGAGGGAACTGAAGCTTTCTTT; CDR3aa: CASSLSGTGGEGTEAFF
d_gene: NA; abundance: NA; j_gene: TRBJ1-3; v_gene: TRBV19; CDR3nt: TGTGCCAGTAGTTCTTTGCTTTCGAGCTCTGGAAACACCATATATTTT; CDR3aa: CASSSLLSSSGNTIYF
d_gene: NA; abundance: NA; j_gene: TRBJ2-3; v_gene: TRBV21-1; CDR3nt: TGTGCCAGCAACAGAGCGGGACAGGGGAGATTTGGCGCAGATACGCAGTATTTT; CDR3aa: CASNRAGQGRFGADTQYF
d_gene: NA; abundance: NA; j_gene: TRBJ1-6; v_gene: TRBV5-1; CDR3nt: TGCGCCAGCAGCTTGGACCACGACTCCTATAATTCACCCCTCCACTTT; CDR3aa: CASSLDHDSYNSPLHF
d_gene: NA; abundance: NA; j_gene: TRBJ2-7; v_gene: TRBV7-3; CDR3nt: TGTGCCAGCAGCTTAACGCCGGGTGACGAGCAGTACTTC; CDR3aa: CASSLTPGDEQYF
d_gene: NA; abundance: NA; j_gene: TRBJ1-3; v_gene: TRBV7-9; CDR3nt: TGTGCCAGCAGCTTAGAAATCGTCCAGTCATCGACCTCTGGAAACACCATATATTTT; CDR3aa: CASSLEIVQSSTSGNTIYF
d_gene: NA; abundance: NA; j_gene: TRBJ2-1; v_gene: TRBV18; CDR3nt: TGTGCCAGCTCACCCTGGGGGAGGTCCTACAATGAGCAGTTCTTC; CDR3aa: CASSPWGRSYNEQFF
d_gene: NA; abundance: NA; j_gene: TRBJ2-6; v_gene: TRBV5-8; CDR3nt: TGTGCCAGCACCCTCGGACTCTCGCCCTCTGGGGCCAACGTCCTGACTTTC; CDR3aa: CASTLGLSPSGANVLTF
d_gene: NA; abundance: once; j_gene: TRBJ2-1; v_gene: TRBV5-8; CDR3nt: TGTGCCAGCAGCTTGGAGGCAGCCTACAATGAGCAGTTCTTC; CDR3aa: CASSLEAAYNEQFF
d_gene: NA; abundance: few; j_gene: TRBJ1-5; v_gene: TRBV29-1; CDR3nt: TGCAGCGTTCGGCAGAGCAATCAGCCCCAGCATTTT; CDR3aa: CSVRQSNQPQHF
d_gene: NA; abundance: NA; j_gene: TRBJ2-7; v_gene: TRBV7-8; CDR3nt: TGTGCCAGCAGCTTAGCGAGGGCAGGGGAGCCCTACGAGCAGTACTTC; CDR3aa: CASSLARAGEPYEQYF
d_gene: TRBD1; abundance: NA; j_gene: TRBJ1-5; v_gene: TRBV27; CDR3nt: TGTGCCAGCAGTTTAGGCAGGGGGCCCTATCAGCCCCAGCATTTT; CDR3aa: CASSLGRGPYQPQHF